Sequencing of this T cell receptor (beta chain) was carried out in a study of a mutant IDH1 vaccine in newly diagnosed glioma. Study background: Standard pretreatment was either radiotherapy, temozolomide, or, for most, radiochemotherapy with temozolomide.

V was shortened by 2 bases and J by 1 base, with 9 bases between the two germline ends. There are 15 residues in the CDR3. CDR1 is GTSNPN, CDR2 SVGIG, per germline (reference sequence). A remark on this clone: Its antigen is unknown.

Time point in this sample: week 47, end of study. Doses consisted of 300 ug of mutant IDH1 20-mer peptide each, paired with topical imiquimod. The protocol was immunoSEQ multiplex PCR, while the TCRdb copy is restricted to in-frame clones and leaves out a portion. The sample yields about 90,000 clones, roughly nine tenths seen once. The sequence came from a woman between 50 and 59 years old with glioma. The V gene is TRBV30, the J gene TRBJ1-6; maybe TRBD1 (5 bases). The starting material was PBMCs, obtained from a glioma patient whose treatment included an IDH1 peptide vaccine. This chain's CDR3 is CAWSKAGSYNSPLHF. Here the CDR3 DNA reads TGTGCCTGGAGTAAGGCAGGGTCCTATAATTCACCCCTCCACTTT.